This TCR beta chain comes out of a study of T-cell reconstitution after alpha-beta-depleted transplantation in children. Study-wide results and limits: Two months or so post-transplant, alpha-beta T cells reportedly derived from several hundred expanded graft clones.

The CDR3 loop spans 15 amino acids. Per the germline V gene, CDR1 is SGHKS and CDR2 is YYEKEE (reference sequence). Trimming removed 7 bases from V and 2 bases from J, with 19 bases in between. This clonotype was found a few times. The antigen is not known. During its preparation, the TCRbeta library received unique molecular identifiers. Via MiXCR, TCRdb re-called the PCR reads, giving one row per CDR3 protein. The sample holds 700,000 or so distinct CDR3 sequences, less than 15% seen once. This chain uses TRBV5-5 with TRBJ2-7; either TRBD1 or TRBD2 may fit D (5 bases each). The source was PBMCs, collected before TCRalphabeta/CD19-depleted stem cell transplant. The TCR was taken from a girl aged 2-10 years with congenital amegakaryocytic thrombocytopenia, due to receive a stem cell transplant. DNA of the CDR3: TGTGCCAGCGGGCGAGACAGCGTGACTACCTACGAGCAGTACTTC. It specifies CASGRDSVTTYEQYF.